This is a list of T cell receptor beta chains from one sample in a study of radiation and T cells in renal cell carcinoma. Here immunoSEQ multiplex PCR was the method, and the copy in TCRdb shows in-frame clones only, minus some. The repertoire holds approximately 83,000 clones, with just under 85% as singletons. The sequencing used blood, collected from a patient whose treatment included radiotherapy and nephrectomy. These receptor sequences come from a man aged 50 or older with renal cell carcinoma. CDR3s include the opening cysteine and the closing phenylalanine or tryptophan. The order of the fields is CDR3 protein, J gene, V gene, CDR3 length.

CDR3aa: CASSQGGTSSYEQYF; j_gene: TRBJ2-7; v_gene: TRBV4-1; len: 15
CDR3aa: CASGSSPYSGELFF; j_gene: TRBJ2-2; v_gene: TRBV12-5; len: 14
CDR3aa: CASSLGGGVFEQYF; j_gene: TRBJ2-7; v_gene: TRBV27; len: 14
CDR3aa: CASSGTGAGIVYQPQHF; j_gene: TRBJ1-5; v_gene: TRBV5-8; len: 17
CDR3aa: CASSLGRLSSGNTIYF; j_gene: TRBJ1-3; v_gene: TRBV10-2; len: 16
CDR3aa: CASSLSGTGDGELFF; j_gene: TRBJ2-2; v_gene: TRBV5-1; len: 15
CDR3aa: CASKSFDSKETQYF; j_gene: TRBJ2-5; v_gene: TRBV2; len: 14
CDR3aa: CAWSGTGGSFGSPLHF; j_gene: TRBJ1-6; v_gene: TRBV30; len: 16
CDR3aa: CASGPVGREFDEQFF; j_gene: TRBJ2-1; v_gene: TRBV7-3; len: 15
CDR3aa: CAIKRQGGYEQYF; j_gene: TRBJ2-7; v_gene: TRBV10-3; len: 13
CDR3aa: CAISEFGGYTF; j_gene: TRBJ1-2; v_gene: TRBV10-3; len: 11
CDR3aa: CASSLFSRYEQYF; j_gene: TRBJ2-7; v_gene: TRBV27; len: 13
CDR3aa: CASSLTAPTDTQYF; j_gene: TRBJ2-3; v_gene: TRBV5-4; len: 14
CDR3aa: CAISESRETQYF; j_gene: TRBJ2-5; v_gene: TRBV10-3; len: 12
CDR3aa: CAGRRRGTSGSGGYTF; j_gene: TRBJ1-2; v_gene: TRBV2; len: 16
CDR3aa: CASSLEQGLETQYF; j_gene: TRBJ2-5; v_gene: TRBV5-1; len: 14
CDR3aa: CASRYGRTGGTDTQYF; j_gene: TRBJ2-3; v_gene: TRBV6-6; len: 16
CDR3aa: CASSVTQGGTGELFF; j_gene: TRBJ2-2; v_gene: TRBV9; len: 15
CDR3aa: CASRMEGEKLFF; j_gene: TRBJ1-4; v_gene: TRBV7-9; len: 12
CDR3aa: CASSLGSNQETQYF; j_gene: TRBJ2-5; v_gene: TRBV11-2; len: 14
CDR3aa: CASSVTRYEQYF; j_gene: TRBJ2-7; v_gene: TRBV7-9; len: 12
CDR3aa: CASSSGTSGRTYTGELFF; j_gene: TRBJ2-2; v_gene: TRBV28; len: 18
CDR3aa: CASSYVGQNTEAFF; j_gene: TRBJ1-1; v_gene: TRBV6-6; len: 14
CDR3aa: CASSRTSGGAGELFF; j_gene: TRBJ2-2; v_gene: TRBV6-5; len: 15
CDR3aa: CASSLGLTGSPLHF; j_gene: TRBJ1-6; v_gene: TRBV7-2; len: 14
CDR3aa: CASTERRGVGSPLHF; j_gene: TRBJ1-6; v_gene: TRBV19; len: 15
CDR3aa: CASSRTTEFNYGYTF; j_gene: TRBJ1-2; v_gene: TRBV6-5; len: 15
CDR3aa: CASSFQGATNEKLFF; j_gene: TRBJ1-4; v_gene: TRBV28; len: 15
CDR3aa: CASSFQGSSNYGYTF; j_gene: TRBJ1-2; v_gene: TRBV7-8; len: 15
CDR3aa: CASSYNWETQYF; j_gene: TRBJ2-5; v_gene: TRBV6-6; len: 12
CDR3aa: CASRPPGLAATPQFF; j_gene: TRBJ2-1; v_gene: TRBV7-2; len: 15
CDR3aa: CASSYGRAYEQYF; j_gene: TRBJ2-7; v_gene: TRBV27; len: 13
CDR3aa: CASSLHGTDTIYF; j_gene: TRBJ1-3; v_gene: TRBV27; len: 13
CDR3aa: CASSLSWVANTGELFF; j_gene: TRBJ2-2; v_gene: TRBV27; len: 16
CDR3aa: CASTSLPGDEQFF; j_gene: TRBJ2-1; v_gene: TRBV2; len: 13
CDR3aa: CAWMDFNYGYTF; j_gene: TRBJ1-2; v_gene: TRBV30; len: 12
CDR3aa: CASAGTLHTIYF; j_gene: TRBJ1-3; v_gene: TRBV10-2; len: 12
CDR3aa: CASSLDRGTEAFF; j_gene: TRBJ1-1; v_gene: TRBV7-8; len: 13
CDR3aa: CASSSTTRARYNQPQHF; j_gene: TRBJ1-5; v_gene: TRBV28; len: 17
CDR3aa: CASSGQGGIDTQYF; j_gene: TRBJ2-3; v_gene: TRBV6-1; len: 14
CDR3aa: CASTPAQKSTDTQYF; j_gene: TRBJ2-3; v_gene: TRBV4-1; len: 15
CDR3aa: CASSESRSGNEQFF; j_gene: TRBJ2-1; v_gene: TRBV2; len: 14
CDR3aa: CASSPEDRSSGNTIYF; j_gene: TRBJ1-3; v_gene: TRBV18; len: 16
CDR3aa: CASGRTGTYNEQFF; j_gene: TRBJ2-1; v_gene: TRBV2; len: 14
CDR3aa: CASSDRWVNTEAFF; j_gene: TRBJ1-1; v_gene: TRBV2; len: 14
CDR3aa: CASSLQDYEQYF; j_gene: TRBJ2-7; v_gene: TRBV11-2; len: 12
CDR3aa: CASSLVRGRGANVLTF; j_gene: TRBJ2-6; v_gene: TRBV5-1; len: 16
CDR3aa: CSTLGIYEQYF; j_gene: TRBJ2-7; v_gene: TRBV20-1; len: 11
CDR3aa: CASSQAGGSKLEGYQETQYF; j_gene: TRBJ2-5; v_gene: TRBV4-2; len: 20
CDR3aa: CASSARQGWGEQYF; j_gene: TRBJ2-7; v_gene: TRBV4-3; len: 14